This note documents a single TCR beta chain sequence. The antigen remains unidentified. The data were obtained in a study of persistence of HIV-infected CD4 T cells. Study in general: Multiple blood draws of up to about 180 mL, except two donors with single leukapheresis.

Study-wide results and limits: Antigen-responding cells were enriched for degenerate expanded CDR3beta sequences. TCRbeta richness was lower in CMV- and Gag-responding cells than in anti-CD3/anti-CD28-responding cells.

Overlapping HIV-1 Gag 15-mer peptides at 0.8 to 1 ug per peptide per mL were used. Sorted nonresponding memory CD4+ T cells were CD40L-negative, CD69-negative, CD45RO-high. Before stimulation, PBMCs underwent CD8+ T cell depletion. Germline V gene lookup returns CDR1 MDHEN and CDR2 SYDVKM. Trimming stripped 7 bases from V and 6 bases from J, with 6 bases between. This CDR3 spans 11 amino acids. The immunoSEQ assay was version 4, run in survey mode. Profiling relied on immunoSEQ multiplex PCR, and the TCRdb table lists in-frame clones only, not all of them. The sample includes some 40,000 clones, approximately 87% seen only once; the top ten take roughly 5.4%.

The material sequenced was cultured CD4+ T cells from PBMCs, taken from a patient who received antiretroviral therapy. The origin of this receptor is an adult with HIV. The donor label of this sample is uncertain. The chain links TRBV28 to TRBJ1-4; a possible D gene is TRBD1 (5 bases). CDR3 DNA sequence: TGTGCCAGCAAAGGGGATGAAAAACTGTTTTTT. Its protein is CASKGDEKLFF.